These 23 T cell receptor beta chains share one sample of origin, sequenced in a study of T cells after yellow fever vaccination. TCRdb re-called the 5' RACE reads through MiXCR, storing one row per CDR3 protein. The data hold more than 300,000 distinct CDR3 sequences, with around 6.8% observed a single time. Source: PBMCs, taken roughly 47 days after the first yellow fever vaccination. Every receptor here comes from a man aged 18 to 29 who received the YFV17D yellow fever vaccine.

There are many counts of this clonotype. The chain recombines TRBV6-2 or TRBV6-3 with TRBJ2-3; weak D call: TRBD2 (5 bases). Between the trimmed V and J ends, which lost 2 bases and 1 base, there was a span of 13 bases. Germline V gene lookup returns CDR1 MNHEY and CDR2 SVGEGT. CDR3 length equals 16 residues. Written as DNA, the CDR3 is TGTGCCAGCAGTTACGGGTCGGGTAGCGGCACAGATACGCAGTATTTT. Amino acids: CASSYGSGSGTDTQYF.

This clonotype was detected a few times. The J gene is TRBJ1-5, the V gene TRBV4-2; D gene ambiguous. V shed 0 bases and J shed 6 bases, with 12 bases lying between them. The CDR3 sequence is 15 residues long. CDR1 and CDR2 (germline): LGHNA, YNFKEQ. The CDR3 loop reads CASSQDFGSRQPQHF. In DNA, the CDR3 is TGTGCCAGCAGCCAAGATTTCGGCAGTCGTCAGCCCCAGCATTTT.

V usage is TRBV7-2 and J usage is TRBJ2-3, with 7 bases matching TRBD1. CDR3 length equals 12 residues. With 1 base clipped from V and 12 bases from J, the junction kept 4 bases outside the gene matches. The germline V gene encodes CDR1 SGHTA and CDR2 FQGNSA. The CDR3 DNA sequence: TGTGCCAGCAGCTTAGAGCAGGGGGAACAGTATTTT. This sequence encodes CASSLEQGEQYF. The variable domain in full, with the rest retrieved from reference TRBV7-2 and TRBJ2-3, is GAGVSQSPSNKVTEKGKDVELRCDPISGHTALYWYRQSLGQGLEFLIYFQGNSAPDKSGLPSDRFSAERTGGSVSTLTIQRTQQEDSAVYLCASSLEQGEQYFGPGTRLTVL.

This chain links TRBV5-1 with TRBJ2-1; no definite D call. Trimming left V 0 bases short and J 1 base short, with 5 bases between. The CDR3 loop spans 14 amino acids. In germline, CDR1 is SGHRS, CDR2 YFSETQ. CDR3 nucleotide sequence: TGCGCCAGCAGCTTGGACCTATCCTACAATGAGCAGTTCTTC. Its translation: CASSLDLSYNEQFF.

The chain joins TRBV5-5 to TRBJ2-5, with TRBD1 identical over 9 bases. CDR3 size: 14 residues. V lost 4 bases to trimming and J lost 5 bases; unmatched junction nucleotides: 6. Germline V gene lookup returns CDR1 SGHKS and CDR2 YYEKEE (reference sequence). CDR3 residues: CASSTGQGRETQYF. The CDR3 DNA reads TGTGCCAGCAGCACAGGACAGGGGCGGGAGACCCAGTACTTC.

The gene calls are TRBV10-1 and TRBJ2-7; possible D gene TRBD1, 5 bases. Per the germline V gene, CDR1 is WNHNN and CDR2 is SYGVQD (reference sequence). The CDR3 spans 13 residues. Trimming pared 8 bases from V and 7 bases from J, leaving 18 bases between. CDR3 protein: CASPRAALPEQYV. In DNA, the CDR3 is TGCGCCAGCCCCAGGGCAGCCCTACCTGAGCAGTACGTC.

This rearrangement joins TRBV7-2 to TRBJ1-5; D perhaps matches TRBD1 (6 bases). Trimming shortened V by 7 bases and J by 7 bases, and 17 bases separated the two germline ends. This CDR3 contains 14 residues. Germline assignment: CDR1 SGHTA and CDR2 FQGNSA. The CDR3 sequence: CASIPGAGDQPQHF. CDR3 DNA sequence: TGTGCCAGCATCCCCGGGGCAGGGGACCAGCCCCAGCATTTT.

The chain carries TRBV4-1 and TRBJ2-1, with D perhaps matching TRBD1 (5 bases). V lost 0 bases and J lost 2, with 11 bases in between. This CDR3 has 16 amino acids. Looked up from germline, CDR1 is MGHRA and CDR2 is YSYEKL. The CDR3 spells CASSQDALTAYNEQFF. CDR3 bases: TGCGCCAGCAGCCAAGATGCCCTGACAGCCTACAATGAGCAGTTCTTC.

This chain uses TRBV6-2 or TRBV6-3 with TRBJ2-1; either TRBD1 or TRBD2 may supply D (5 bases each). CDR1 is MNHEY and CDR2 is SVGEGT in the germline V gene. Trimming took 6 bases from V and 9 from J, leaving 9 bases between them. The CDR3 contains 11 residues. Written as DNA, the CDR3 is TGTGCCAGCAGCGGGACGGGTGAGCAGTTCTTC. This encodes CASSGTGEQFF.

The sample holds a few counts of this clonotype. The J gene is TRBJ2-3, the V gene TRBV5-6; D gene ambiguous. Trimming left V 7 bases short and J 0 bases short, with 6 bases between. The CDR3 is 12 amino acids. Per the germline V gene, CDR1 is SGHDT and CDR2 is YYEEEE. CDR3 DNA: TGTGCCAGCCTGGGGAGCACAGATACGCAGTATTTT. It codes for CASLGSTDTQYF.

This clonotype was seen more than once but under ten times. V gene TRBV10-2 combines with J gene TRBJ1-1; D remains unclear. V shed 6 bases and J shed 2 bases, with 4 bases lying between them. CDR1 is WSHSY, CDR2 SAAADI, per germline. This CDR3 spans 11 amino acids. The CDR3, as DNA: TGCGCCAGCAGGGCAAACACTGAAGCTTTCTTT. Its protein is CASRANTEAFF.

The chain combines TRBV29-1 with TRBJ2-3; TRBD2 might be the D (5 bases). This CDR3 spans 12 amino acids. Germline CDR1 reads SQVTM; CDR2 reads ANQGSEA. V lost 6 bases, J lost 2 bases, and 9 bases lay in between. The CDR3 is CSVEEYTDTQYF. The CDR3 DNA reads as TGCAGCGTGGAGGAATACACAGATACGCAGTATTTT.

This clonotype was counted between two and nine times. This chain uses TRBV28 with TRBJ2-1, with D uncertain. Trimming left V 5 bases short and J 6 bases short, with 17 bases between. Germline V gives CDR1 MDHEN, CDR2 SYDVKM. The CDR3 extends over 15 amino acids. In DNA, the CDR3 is TGTGCCAGCAGTACGATGGCAAGACGAAGCAATGAGCAGTTCTTC. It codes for CASSTMARRSNEQFF.

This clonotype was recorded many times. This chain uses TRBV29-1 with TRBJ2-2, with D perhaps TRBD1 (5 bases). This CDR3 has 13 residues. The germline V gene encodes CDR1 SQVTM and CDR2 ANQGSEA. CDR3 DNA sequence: TGCAGTTATAGGGGATCGAACACCGGGGAGCTGTTTTTT. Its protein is CSYRGSNTGELFF.

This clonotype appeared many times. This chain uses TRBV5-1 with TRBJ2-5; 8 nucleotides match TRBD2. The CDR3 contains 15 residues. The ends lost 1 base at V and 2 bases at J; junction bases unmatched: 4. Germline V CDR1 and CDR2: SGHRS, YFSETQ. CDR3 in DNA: TGCGCCAGCAGCTTGAACCCTAGCGGGCAAGAGACCCAGTACTTC. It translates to CASSLNPSGQETQYF.

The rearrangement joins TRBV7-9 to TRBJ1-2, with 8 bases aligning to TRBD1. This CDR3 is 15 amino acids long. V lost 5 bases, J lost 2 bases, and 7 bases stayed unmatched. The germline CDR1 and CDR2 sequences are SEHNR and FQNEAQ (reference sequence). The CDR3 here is CASSPRQGRNYGYTF. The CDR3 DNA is TGTGCCAGCAGCCCCCGACAGGGGCGAAACTATGGCTACACCTTC.

CDR3 sequence reads: CSASSGGKSYEQYV. In DNA form, the CDR3 reads TGCAGTGCTAGTAGCGGGGGCAAATCCTACGAGCAGTACGTC. The V gene is TRBV20-1, the J gene TRBJ2-7, with 9 bases fitting TRBD2. CDR3 length: 14 amino acids. Germline assignment: CDR1 DFQATT and CDR2 SNEGSKA (reference sequence). V shed 3 bases, J shed 1 base, and the junction held 4 bases outside the gene matches.

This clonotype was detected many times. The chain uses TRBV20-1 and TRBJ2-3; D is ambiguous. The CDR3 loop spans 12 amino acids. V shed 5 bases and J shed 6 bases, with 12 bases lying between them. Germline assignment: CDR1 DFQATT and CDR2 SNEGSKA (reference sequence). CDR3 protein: CSASMRLDTQYF. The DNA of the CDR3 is TGCAGTGCTTCGATGAGGCTGGATACGCAGTATTTT.

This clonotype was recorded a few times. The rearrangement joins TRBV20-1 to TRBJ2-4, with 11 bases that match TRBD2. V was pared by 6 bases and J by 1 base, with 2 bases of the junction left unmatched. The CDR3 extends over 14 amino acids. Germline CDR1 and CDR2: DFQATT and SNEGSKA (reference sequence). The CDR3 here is CSARTSGAKNIQYF. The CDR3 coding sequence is TGCAGTGCGAGGACTAGCGGGGCCAAAAACATTCAGTACTTC.

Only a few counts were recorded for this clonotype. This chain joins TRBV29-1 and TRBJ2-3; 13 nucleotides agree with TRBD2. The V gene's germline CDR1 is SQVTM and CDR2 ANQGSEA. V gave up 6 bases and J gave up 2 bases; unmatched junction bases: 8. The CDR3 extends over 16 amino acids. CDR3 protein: CSVEGTSGENTDTQYF. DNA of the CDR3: TGCAGCGTGGAGGGGACTAGCGGGGAGAACACAGATACGCAGTATTTT.

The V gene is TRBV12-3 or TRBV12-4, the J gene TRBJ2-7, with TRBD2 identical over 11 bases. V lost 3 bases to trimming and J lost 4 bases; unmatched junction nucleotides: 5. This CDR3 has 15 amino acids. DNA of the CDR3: TGTGCCAGCAGTTTGGGTAGCGGGGGGGTATACGAGCAGTACTTC. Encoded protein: CASSLGSGGVYEQYF.

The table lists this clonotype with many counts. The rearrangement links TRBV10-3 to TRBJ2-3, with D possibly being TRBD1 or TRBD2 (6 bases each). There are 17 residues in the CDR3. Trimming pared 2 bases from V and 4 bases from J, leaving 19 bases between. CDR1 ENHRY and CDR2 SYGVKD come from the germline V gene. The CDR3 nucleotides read TGTGCCATCAGTGAGCCTAAGACAGGTCCGGGGGCAGATACGCAGTATTTT. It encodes CAISEPKTGPGADTQYF.

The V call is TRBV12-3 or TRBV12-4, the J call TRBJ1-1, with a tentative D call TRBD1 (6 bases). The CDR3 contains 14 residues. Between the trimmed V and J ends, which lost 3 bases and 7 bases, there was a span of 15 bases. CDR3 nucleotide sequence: TGTGCCAGCAGTTTTGGGGGCCCGACAAATGAAGCTTTCTTT. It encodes CASSFGGPTNEAFF.